A single sample gave rise to the 25 T cell receptor beta chains below, sequenced in a study of tumor-infiltrating lymphocytes in localized non-small cell lung cancer. Here immunoSEQ multiplex PCR was the method, and the copy in TCRdb shows in-frame clones only, minus some. The sample lists roughly 14,000 clones, about 75% occurring once. Sequenced material: lung tumor tissue. These receptors came from a human donor with non-small cell lung cancer.

This clone is judged medium-sized. The gene calls are TRBV7-3 and TRBJ1-1; a possible D gene is TRBD1 (5 bases). Germline V CDR1 and CDR2: SGHTA, FQGTGA. V dropped 2 bases and J dropped 1 base, with 17 bases sitting between them. CDR3 length: 17 residues. The CDR3 bases are TGTGCCAGCAGCTTAGTAGAATTGGTGACAGCGAACACTGAAGCTTTCTTT. Translated, it gives CASSLVELVTANTEAFF.

The chain uses TRBV29-1 and TRBJ1-1; the D is unclear. This CDR3 is 13 amino acids long. Trimming stripped 6 bases from V and 3 bases from J, with 14 bases between. Germline V lookup: CDR1 SQVTM, CDR2 ANQGSEA. The CDR3 loop reads CSVAWAIDTEAFF. The CDR3 bases are TGCAGCGTGGCATGGGCGATCGACACTGAAGCTTTCTTT.

This chain connects TRBV9 to TRBJ2-1, with a possible D match to TRBD2 (5 bases). The V and J ends lost 0 bases and 7 bases respectively, with 14 bases between them. The CDR3 sequence is 15 residues long. CDR1 is SGDLS, CDR2 YYNGEE, per germline. CDR3 sequence: CASSVAGSSRNEQFF. The CDR3, as DNA: TGTGCCAGCAGCGTAGCGGGGTCTTCGAGGAATGAGCAGTTCTTC.

CDR3 DNA: TGTGCCAGCTCGCCAGATATGAACACTGAAGCTTTCTTT. Amino acids: CASSPDMNTEAFF. The chain employs TRBV18 and TRBJ1-1, with D uncertain. Germline assignment: CDR1 KGHSH and CDR2 LQKENI. The length of the CDR3 is 13 residues. The germline V and J ends were trimmed by 6 bases and 0 bases, with 8 bases remaining between them.

The chain recombines TRBV27 with TRBJ1-2; D call uncertain. This CDR3 comprises 13 residues. The germline CDR1 and CDR2 sequences are MNHEY and SMNVEV (reference sequence). Trimming stripped 5 bases from V and 9 bases from J, with 16 bases between. The DNA of the CDR3 is TGTGCCAGCAGTATACAAAACCACGGGAGCTACACCTTC. It codes for CASSIQNHGSYTF.

V gene TRBV15 combines with J gene TRBJ1-1, with TRBD1 matching 7 bases. The CDR3 covers 18 residues. The germline V gene has CDR1 LNHNV and CDR2 YYDKDF (reference sequence). V dropped 0 bases and J dropped 0; count of bases not matched to a gene: 10. CDR3 DNA sequence: TGTGCCACCAGCAGAGATCCACCATTGACAGGGTTGAACACTGAAGCTTTCTTT. Its protein product is CATSRDPPLTGLNTEAFF.

This rearrangement joins TRBV4-1 to TRBJ2-7; 9 bases line up with TRBD1. Germline lookup yields CDR1 MGHRA and CDR2 YSYEKL. The CDR3 extends over 15 amino acids. J lost 1 base, V lost 1 base, and 2 bases had no gene match. The CDR3: CASSQGQGGSYEQYF. The CDR3 coding sequence is TGCGCCAGCAGCCAAGGACAGGGGGGTTCCTACGAGCAGTACTTC.

This clone counts as medium-sized. This chain links TRBV7-9 with TRBJ1-1, with D maybe TRBD1 (5 bases). The CDR3 consists of 13 residues. Trimming stripped 5 bases from V and 0 bases from J, with 7 bases between. CDR1 is SEHNR, CDR2 FQNEAQ, per germline (reference sequence). The CDR3 DNA reads as TGTGCCAGCAGCCCGACAGTGAACACTGAAGCTTTCTTT. It specifies CASSPTVNTEAFF.

This chain joins TRBV6-5 and TRBJ1-3; 7 bases align to TRBD1. V gave up 10 bases and J gave up 0 bases; unmatched junction bases: 6. The CDR3 runs 14 residues. Per the germline V gene, CDR1 is MNHEY and CDR2 is SVGAGI. The CDR3 DNA follows: TGTGCCACTATCAGGGACAGCTCTGGAAACACCATATATTTT. This encodes CATIRDSSGNTIYF.

This clone was found once. The CDR3 sequence is CASSPPGTGGSYGYTF. The CDR3 DNA sequence: TGTGCCAGCAGCCCCCCCGGGACAGGGGGCAGCTATGGCTACACCTTC. The chain couples TRBV7-2 to TRBJ1-2; 12 bases map to TRBD1. There are 16 residues in the CDR3. Looked up from germline, CDR1 is SGHTA and CDR2 is FQGNSA. J gave up 4 bases and V 5 bases, and 8 bases lay outside the gene matches.

This clone was detected only a few times. The V and J genes are TRBV11-1 and TRBJ2-7; TRBD2 aligns across 11 bases. CDR1 SGHAT and CDR2 FQDESV come from the germline V gene (reference sequence). The CDR3 runs to 17 residues. V gave up 8 bases and J gave up 5 bases; unmatched junction bases: 17. CDR3 region: CASSSLAGGPPANEQYF. CDR3 in DNA: TGTGCCAGCTCATCCCTAGCGGGGGGACCGCCCGCCAACGAGCAGTACTTC.

In the case of this clone: Sequence at one end of the junction differs from germline and may be a read error. The chain couples TRBV7-7 to TRBJ2-3; 9 positions agree with TRBD2. Germline CDR1 reads SSHAT; CDR2 reads FNYEAQ (reference sequence). This CDR3 spans 18 amino acids. CDR3 loop: CASSLGPAGGYSTDTQYF. CDR3 sequence (DNA): TGTGCTAGCAGCTTAGGTCCAGCGGGGGGATACAGCACAGATACGCAGTATTTT.

This clone has a handful of counts. V usage is TRBV23-1 and J usage is TRBJ2-2; D possibly corresponds to TRBD2 (5 bases). TRBV23-1 is an ORF for which the function is uncertain. The CDR3 is made up of 18 amino acids. The ends were cut back, 7 bases at V and 2 bases at J, with 23 bases in the middle. The chain's CDR3 is CASTEGHRRGLNTGELFF. CDR3 bases: TGCGCCAGCACCGAGGGCCACCGTCGAGGGCTAAACACCGGGGAGCTGTTTTTT.

CDR3 bases: TGTGCCAGAAGCTTGGGAGAGGAACGGGGGTTTTACGAGCAGTACTTC. It is translated as CARSLGEERGFYEQYF. The chain recombines TRBV5-3 with TRBJ2-7; TRBD2 is a possible D gene (6 bases). TRBV5-3 is an open reading frame whose function is uncertain. This CDR3 comprises 16 residues. V was clipped by 0 bases and J by 4 bases, with 17 bases between them.

V usage is TRBV28 and J usage is TRBJ1-2; D is undetermined. V lost 5 bases and J 2 bases, leaving 0 bases between the germline ends. The germline gives CDR1 MDHEN, CDR2 SYDVKM. This CDR3 has 10 residues. The CDR3 bases are TGTGCCAGCAGTAACTATGGCTACACCTTC. This encodes CASSNYGYTF.

CDR3: CASSQGAGENQPQHF. In nucleotides, the CDR3 is TGCGCCAGCAGCCAAGGGGCAGGGGAGAATCAGCCCCAGCATTTT. The V call is TRBV4-1, the J call TRBJ1-5; possible D gene TRBD1, 6 bases. CDR1 MGHRA and CDR2 YSYEKL come from the germline V gene. This CDR3 region has 15 residues. V dropped 1 base and J dropped 4 bases, with 11 bases sitting between them.

The rearrangement links TRBV7-2 to TRBJ2-5; possible D gene TRBD2, 5 bases. The germline V gene encodes CDR1 SGHTA and CDR2 FQGNSA. The CDR3 is 13 amino acids. V lost 5 bases, J lost 4 bases, and 11 bases lay in between. This CDR3 reads CASSRAVTETQYF. The CDR3 DNA is TGTGCCAGCAGCCGAGCGGTCACAGAGACCCAGTACTTC. Combining the CDR3 with reference TRBV7-2 and TRBJ2-5 gives the whole variable domain GAGVSQSPSNKVTEKGKDVELRCDPISGHTALYWYRQSLGQGLEFLIYFQGNSAPDKSGLPSDRFSAERTGGSVSTLTIQRTQQEDSAVYLCASSRAVTETQYFGPGTRLLVL.

This clone was counted once. The rearrangement joins TRBV6-6 to TRBJ1-1, with 7 bases lining up with TRBD1. This CDR3 is built from 15 residues. Germline assignment: CDR1 MNHNY and CDR2 SVGAGI (reference sequence). Trimming at V came to 5 bases and at J to 0 bases, leaving 6 bases not matched to a gene. DNA of the CDR3: TGTGCCAGCAGTACGACAGGGCCCATGAACACTGAAGCTTTCTTT. Amino acids: CASSTTGPMNTEAFF.

The chain combines TRBV27 with TRBJ1-5, with 8 bases fitting TRBD1. The CDR3 consists of 14 residues. The ends lost 7 bases at V and 6 bases at J; junction bases unmatched: 8. The germline gives CDR1 MNHEY, CDR2 SMNVEV (reference sequence). The CDR3, as DNA: TGTGCCAGCACCCCGGACAGGGCGGGTCAGCCCCAGCATTTT. The encoded protein is CASTPDRAGQPQHF.

V usage is TRBV2 and J usage is TRBJ1-2, with D unresolved. Trimming removed 3 bases from V and 7 bases from J, with 9 bases in between. This CDR3 has 12 residues. CDR1 is SNHLY and CDR2 is FYNNEI in the germline V gene. CDR3 sequence (DNA): TGTGCCAGCAGTGATTGGGTTATTGGCTACACCTTC. The encoded protein is CASSDWVIGYTF.

This clone was recorded a few times. The gene calls are TRBV19 and TRBJ2-3; 8 bases agree with TRBD1. This CDR3 spans 13 amino acids. Germline V gives CDR1 LNHDA, CDR2 SQIVND (reference sequence). V shed 6 bases, J shed 5 bases, and the junction held 4 bases outside the gene matches. This chain's CDR3 is CASRPQGGDTQYF. DNA of the CDR3: TGTGCCAGTAGACCACAGGGGGGAGATACGCAGTATTTT.

This clone showed up just once. The V and J genes are TRBV19 and TRBJ1-1, with no clear D. Trimming left V 9 bases short and J 8 bases short, with 4 bases between. The CDR3 extends over 8 amino acids. CDR1 and CDR2 from the germline V gene are LNHDA and SQIVND (reference sequence). CDR3 coding DNA: TGTGCCAGCGGGGAAGCTTTCTTT. Encoded protein: CASGEAFF.

This clone was detected a few times. The rearrangement links TRBV19 to TRBJ1-5, with D possibly TRBD1 on 6 matching bases. Looked up from germline, CDR1 is LNHDA and CDR2 is SQIVND (reference sequence). V was shortened by 0 bases and J by 0 bases, with 12 bases between the two germline ends. The CDR3 contains 17 residues. The CDR3 coding sequence is TGTGCCAGTAGTATAGACTCTACAGGGTTTAGCAATCAGCCCCAGCATTTT. This sequence encodes CASSIDSTGFSNQPQHF. The variable domain in full, completed from reference TRBV19 and TRBJ1-5, reads DGGITQSPKYLFRKEGQNVTLSCEQNLNHDAMYWYRQDPGQGLRLIYYSQIVNDFQKGDIAEGYSVSREKKESFPLTVTSAQKNPTAFYLCASSIDSTGFSNQPQHFGDGTRLSIL.

On this clone itself: One end of the junction varies from germline; a read error may be responsible. The gene calls are TRBV9 and TRBJ2-3; 8 bases align to TRBD2. The V gene's germline CDR1 is SGDLS and CDR2 YYNGEE. The CDR3 consists of 16 residues. CDR3: CASSAGLARGTDKQYF. CDR3 coding DNA: TGTGCCAGCAGCGCAGGACTAGCTAGGGGCACAGATAAGCAGTATTTT. Combining the CDR3 with reference TRBV9 and TRBJ2-3 gives the whole variable domain DSGVTQTPKHLITATGQRVTLRCSPRSGDLSVYWYQQSLDQGLQFLIQYYNGEERAKGNILERFSAQQFPDLHSELNLSSLELGDSALYFCASSAGLARGTDKQYFGPGTRLTVL.

The chain is built from TRBV5-5 and TRBJ2-1; 7 bases line up with TRBD1. V shed 0 bases and J 9 bases; nucleotides not matched to a gene: 3. This CDR3 is 13 amino acids long. Germline lookup yields CDR1 SGHKS and CDR2 YYEKEE (reference sequence). The CDR3 DNA follows: TGTGCCAGCAGCTTGGTAGGGGGCGTTGAGCAGTTCTTC. Translation gives CASSLVGGVEQFF.